These T cell receptor beta chains were read from a single sample in a study of graft-versus-host responses after intestinal transplantation. Assay: immunoSEQ multiplex PCR; the TCRdb copy retains only in-frame clones and omits some. The table shows tens of thousands of clones, with 85% to 95% occurring only once. The sequencing used PBMCs, collected 66 days after intestinal transplant. These receptors were collected from a human patient who received an intestinal transplant, so some T cells may come from the graft donor. CDR3s include the opening cysteine and the closing phenylalanine or tryptophan. The D gene is left open where the match is weak. Not all rows give a size; the values are once, few, many and, for expanded clones, a class.

cdr3_nt: TGTGCCAGCAGCAGCCCTCCGGGTTTTTATGGCTACACCTTC
cdr3_aa: CASSSPPGFYGYTF
d_call: -
j_call: TRBJ1-2
v_call: TRBV11-2
clone_size: -

cdr3_nt: TGTGCCAGCCAGCGAGAGTACTTC
cdr3_aa: CASQREYF
d_call: -
j_call: TRBJ2-5
v_call: TRBV7-6
clone_size: -

cdr3_nt: TGTGCCAGCAGCTTATCAGGGGCGAGGACTGAAGCTTTCTTT
cdr3_aa: CASSLSGARTEAFF
d_call: -
j_call: TRBJ1-1
v_call: TRBV7-3
clone_size: -

cdr3_nt: TGCGCCAGCAGCCGATCAGGGGCCCAGGGGCGGCCTAACTATGGCTACACCTTC
cdr3_aa: CASSRSGAQGRPNYGYTF
d_call: -
j_call: TRBJ1-2
v_call: TRBV4-1
clone_size: -

cdr3_nt: TGTGCCAGCAGCCCAAGGCTGCCGGCGGGAGTCCAAATGGAGACCCAGTACTTC
cdr3_aa: CASSPRLPAGVQMETQYF
d_call: TRBD2
j_call: TRBJ2-5
v_call: TRBV13
clone_size: -

cdr3_nt: TGTGCCAGCAGCGTAGCGGACAGTGCCTACGAGCAGTACTTC
cdr3_aa: CASSVADSAYEQYF
d_call: -
j_call: TRBJ2-7
v_call: TRBV9
clone_size: -

cdr3_nt: TGTGCCAGCAGTGCTTTCGACAGGGGGCCGAACGAGCAGTACTTC
cdr3_aa: CASSAFDRGPNEQYF
d_call: TRBD1
j_call: TRBJ2-7
v_call: TRBV6-1
clone_size: -

cdr3_nt: TGTGCCATTTCCCAAGGTGATACGCAGTATTTT
cdr3_aa: CAISQGDTQYF
d_call: -
j_call: TRBJ2-3
v_call: TRBV10-3
clone_size: once

cdr3_nt: TGTGCCAGTAGTATAGGGACAGGGCCCTACGAGCAGTACTTC
cdr3_aa: CASSIGTGPYEQYF
d_call: TRBD1
j_call: TRBJ2-7
v_call: TRBV19
clone_size: once

cdr3_nt: TGCGCCAGCAGCTCGCAGGGAAGGACAGATACGCAGTATTTT
cdr3_aa: CASSSQGRTDTQYF
d_call: -
j_call: TRBJ2-3
v_call: TRBV5-1
clone_size: -

cdr3_nt: TGTGCCAGCAGCTTAGCGCTGGACAGGAGGGAGTTCTTC
cdr3_aa: CASSLALDRREFF
d_call: -
j_call: TRBJ2-1
v_call: TRBV7-6
clone_size: -

cdr3_nt: TGCAGTGCTGACAGTAGCTATGGCTACACCTTC
cdr3_aa: CSADSSYGYTF
d_call: -
j_call: TRBJ1-2
v_call: TRBV20-1
clone_size: once

cdr3_nt: TGCGCCAGCAGCCAAGTAGGTGGATACGAGCAGTACTTC
cdr3_aa: CASSQVGGYEQYF
d_call: -
j_call: TRBJ2-7
v_call: TRBV4-1
clone_size: -

cdr3_nt: TGTGCCAGCAGTTTATTGGGGGGACAGAGCTCCTACGAGCAGTACTTC
cdr3_aa: CASSLLGGQSSYEQYF
d_call: -
j_call: TRBJ2-7
v_call: TRBV27
clone_size: -

cdr3_nt: TGTGCCATCAGTATTACCCGGACAGAATATAGCAATCAGCCCCAGCATTTT
cdr3_aa: CAISITRTEYSNQPQHF
d_call: -
j_call: TRBJ1-5
v_call: TRBV10-3
clone_size: -

cdr3_nt: TGCGCCAGCAGCCAGGTACAGGGGAACACCGGGGAGCTGTTTTTT
cdr3_aa: CASSQVQGNTGELFF
d_call: -
j_call: TRBJ2-2
v_call: TRBV4-1
clone_size: -

cdr3_nt: TGTGCCAGCAGATTTTGGGAAGAGGACACAGATACGCAGTATTTT
cdr3_aa: CASRFWEEDTDTQYF
d_call: -
j_call: TRBJ2-3
v_call: TRBV11-3
clone_size: -

cdr3_nt: TGTGCCAGCAGCTTACTTTCCCGAACTGAAGCTTTCTTT
cdr3_aa: CASSLLSRTEAFF
d_call: -
j_call: TRBJ1-1
v_call: TRBV11-3
clone_size: -

cdr3_nt: TGTGCCAGCAGAAGCCTGAAGGAATATAGCAATCAGCCCCAGCATTTT
cdr3_aa: CASRSLKEYSNQPQHF
d_call: -
j_call: TRBJ1-5
v_call: TRBV14
clone_size: -